This TCR beta chain was sequenced during a study of blood T cell repertoires in COVID-19. Study-level background: From T cells, B-cell-depleted T cells, or PBMCs came the material, which was cDNA or gDNA.

In the case of this clone: Other DNA sequences in this specimen translate into the identical CDR3.

The authors' processing: Using reference gene primer amplification, nucleated cell counts were estimated. This table comes from immunoSEQ multiplex PCR, and its TCRdb copy is limited to in-frame clones, with some not included. D and trimming were read from the DNA, whereas the V and J calls and clone size are those reported in that table. The sample lists about 310,000 clones, about nine tenths occurring once. V was cut by 0 bases and J by 8 bases, with 7 bases left in between. The CDR3 loop spans 12 amino acids. Germline CDR1 is SEHNR and CDR2 is FQNEAQ (reference sequence). Adults between roughly 18 and 89 years of age took part from about 24 US areas. Membership in each cohort depended on participant-reported clinical history.

The sequence derives from a woman in her 40s who had recovered from COVID-19. The material sequenced was PBMCs or T cells enriched from blood (not recorded which). The chain is built from TRBV7-9 and TRBJ1-1, with D tentatively TRBD1 (5 bases). Written as DNA, the CDR3 is TGTGCCAGCAGCTTAGCTGCAGGGGAAGCTTTCTTT. Residues: CASSLAAGEAFF.